This T cell receptor beta chain was sequenced for a study of T cell repertoires in cytomegalovirus infection. This CDR3 region has 14 residues. Germline V gene data show CDR1 as SGHTA and CDR2 as FQGNSA. J was trimmed by 1 base and V by 10 bases; bases with no gene match: 2. Whole-study results and caveats: HLA-C-restricted CMV-specific TCR beta clonotypes prevailed in the ex vivo response.

TCRdb redid the calling of the reads with MiXCR, one entry per CDR3 protein. This table has under 850,000 distinct CDR3 sequences, roughly 33% appearing once. This clonotype showed up many times. No antigen is known for it. This TCR derives from a human donor in good health (CMV status not recorded). Some clones in this sample may be carry-over from other donors' samples. Sample: cultured PBMCs, taken from culture after CMV antigen stimulation. The genes are TRBV7-2 and TRBJ2-3, with 13 bases aligning to TRBD2. The CDR3 sequence: CANGLAGGTDTQYF. CDR3 DNA sequence: TGTGCCAACGGACTAGCGGGGGGCACAGATACGCAGTATTTT.